What follows is one T cell receptor (beta chain) and its context. Its antigen is not identified. The junction differs from germline at one of its ends, possibly a read error. CD4+ T cell IFNgamma after overnight CMV lysate exposure gave donor CMV status. Sequential positive selection took CD4 T cells first, then CD8 T cells. Two oligonucleotides, mixed equimolar, formed the beta constant-region primer covering TRBC1 and TRBC2. Four rounds of PCR amplified the ligated cDNA using nested alpha and beta constant-region primers plus SP2. TCRdb used MiXCR to reprocess the UMI-ligation and nested PCR reads, holding one entry per CDR3 protein. This sample has around 110,000 distinct CDR3 sequences; around a third occur once, and the top ten carry roughly 0.86%. These data belong to a study of naive and memory T cell subsets. General study results and limits: No ground truth validated the naive and memory repertoire findings.

This CDR3 is built from 15 residues. Germline loops: CDR1 SGHRS, CDR2 YFSETQ. The sequenced material came from central memory CD4+ T cells from blood. The receptor comes from a human donor in good health. The chain combines TRBV5-1 with TRBJ2-5; TRBD1 aligns across 11 bases. The chain's CDR3 is CASSWTGGRSETRYF. CDR3 coding DNA: TGCGCCAGCAGCTGGACAGGGGGCCGCTCTGAGACCCGGTACTTC.